This T cell receptor beta chain was recorded in a study of blood T cell repertoires in COVID-19. At the level of the study: Specimens from acute and convalescent COVID-19 originated in the United States, Italy and Spain. PBMCs, B-cell-depleted T cells, or T cells provided the cDNA or gDNA that made up the material.

The CDR3 length is 16 residues. Trimming shortened V by 0 bases and J by 0 bases, and 8 bases separated the two germline ends. CDR1 MGHRA and CDR2 YSYEKL come from the germline V gene. Original processing methods: Cell counts per sample came from amplifying reference gene primers. Produced via immunoSEQ multiplex PCR; TCRdb's table is partial and in-frame only. V and J calls and clone size follow that table, whereas D and trimming were derived from the DNA. The sample includes a few hundred thousand clones, 85% to 90% of them seen just once. There are a few counts of this clone. Seattle-derived patients entered the study during active infection and were followed longitudinally.

The source is a woman aged 45-59 years with COVID-19, enrolled during active disease. The specimen sequenced was peripheral blood. The chain recombines TRBV4-1 with TRBJ2-2; D is unclear. CDR3 nucleotide sequence: TGCGCCAGCAGCCAAGATTGGCCTGCGAACACCGGGGAGCTGTTTTTT. Translating it yields CASSQDWPANTGELFF.